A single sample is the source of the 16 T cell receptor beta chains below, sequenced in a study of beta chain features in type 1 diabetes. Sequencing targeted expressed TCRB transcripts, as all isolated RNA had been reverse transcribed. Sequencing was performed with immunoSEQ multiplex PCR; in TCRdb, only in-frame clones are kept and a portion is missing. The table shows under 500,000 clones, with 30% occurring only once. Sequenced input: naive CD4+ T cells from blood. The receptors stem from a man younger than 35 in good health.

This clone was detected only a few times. Here the CDR3 DNA reads TGCGCCAGCAGCCCCAGGGTCACCGGGGAGCTGTTTTTT. This sequence encodes CASSPRVTGELFF. This chain uses TRBV4-1 with TRBJ2-2; D is perhaps TRBD1 (5 bases). The CDR3 is 13 amino acids. Trimming cost V 4 bases and J 4 bases, with 7 bases left between them. CDR1 and CDR2 (germline): MGHRA, YSYEKL.

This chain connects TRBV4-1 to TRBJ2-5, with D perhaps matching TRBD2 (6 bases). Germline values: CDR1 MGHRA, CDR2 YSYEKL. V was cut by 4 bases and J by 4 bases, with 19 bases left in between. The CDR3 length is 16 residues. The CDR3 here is CASSREGGSIGETQYF. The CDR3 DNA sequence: TGCGCCAGCAGCCGAGAGGGAGGCTCGATAGGAGAGACCCAGTACTTC.

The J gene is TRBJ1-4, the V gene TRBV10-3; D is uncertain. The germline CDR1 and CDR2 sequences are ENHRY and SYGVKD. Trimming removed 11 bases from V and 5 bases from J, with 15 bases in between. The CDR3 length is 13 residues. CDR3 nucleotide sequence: TGTGCCTCGTCCCGGGCCCAGAATGAAAAACTGTTTTTT. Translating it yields CASSRAQNEKLFF.

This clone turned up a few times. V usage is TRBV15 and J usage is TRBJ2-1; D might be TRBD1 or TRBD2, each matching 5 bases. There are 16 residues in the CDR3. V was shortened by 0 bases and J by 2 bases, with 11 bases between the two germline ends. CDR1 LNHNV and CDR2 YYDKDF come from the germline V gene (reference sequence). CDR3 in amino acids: CATSRDTGRTYNEQFF. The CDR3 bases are TGTGCCACCAGCAGAGATACGGGGCGAACCTACAATGAGCAGTTCTTC. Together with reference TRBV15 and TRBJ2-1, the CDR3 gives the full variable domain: DAMVIQNPRYQVTQFGKPVTLSCSQTLNHNVMYWYQQKSSQAPKLLFHYYDKDFNNEADTPDNFQSRRPNTSFCFLDIRSPGLGDTAMYLCATSRDTGRTYNEQFFGPGTRLTVL.

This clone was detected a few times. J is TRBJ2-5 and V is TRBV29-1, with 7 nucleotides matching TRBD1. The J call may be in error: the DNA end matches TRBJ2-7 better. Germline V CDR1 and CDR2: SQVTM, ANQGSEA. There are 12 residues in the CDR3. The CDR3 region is CSGQDRPYEQYF. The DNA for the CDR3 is TGCAGCGGCCAGGACAGGCCCTACGAGCAGTACTTC.

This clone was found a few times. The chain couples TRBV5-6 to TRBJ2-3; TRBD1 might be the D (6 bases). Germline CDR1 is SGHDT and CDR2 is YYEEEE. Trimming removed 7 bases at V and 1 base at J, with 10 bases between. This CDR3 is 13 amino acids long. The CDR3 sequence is CASQGLGTDTQYF. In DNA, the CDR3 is TGTGCCAGCCAGGGGCTGGGCACAGATACGCAGTATTTT.

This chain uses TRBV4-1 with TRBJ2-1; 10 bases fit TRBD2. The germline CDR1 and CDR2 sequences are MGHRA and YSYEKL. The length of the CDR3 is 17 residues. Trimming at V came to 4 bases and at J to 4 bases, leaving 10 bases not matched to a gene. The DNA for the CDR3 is TGCGCCAGCAGCCTTAAGGTAGCGGGAGGCTTTTACAATGAGCAGTTCTTC. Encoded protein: CASSLKVAGGFYNEQFF.

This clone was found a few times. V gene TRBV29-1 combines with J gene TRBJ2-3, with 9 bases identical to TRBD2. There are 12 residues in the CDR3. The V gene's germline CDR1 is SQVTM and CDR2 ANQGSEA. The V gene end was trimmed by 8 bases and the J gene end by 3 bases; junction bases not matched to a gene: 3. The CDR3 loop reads CSTSGQTDTQYF. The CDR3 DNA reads TGCAGCACTAGCGGGCAGACAGATACGCAGTATTTT.

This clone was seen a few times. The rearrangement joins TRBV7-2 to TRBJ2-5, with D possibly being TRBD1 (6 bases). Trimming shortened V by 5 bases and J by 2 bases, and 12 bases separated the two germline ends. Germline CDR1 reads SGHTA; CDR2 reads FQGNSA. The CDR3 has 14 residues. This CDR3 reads CASSRTGPQETQYF. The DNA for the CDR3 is TGTGCCAGCAGCCGTACAGGGCCTCAAGAGACCCAGTACTTC.

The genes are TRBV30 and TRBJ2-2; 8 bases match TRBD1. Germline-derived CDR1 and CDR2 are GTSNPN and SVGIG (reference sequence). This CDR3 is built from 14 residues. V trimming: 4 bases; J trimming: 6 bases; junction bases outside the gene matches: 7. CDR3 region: CAWTTDRVPGELFF. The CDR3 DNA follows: TGTGCCTGGACCACGGACAGGGTCCCCGGGGAGCTGTTTTTT.

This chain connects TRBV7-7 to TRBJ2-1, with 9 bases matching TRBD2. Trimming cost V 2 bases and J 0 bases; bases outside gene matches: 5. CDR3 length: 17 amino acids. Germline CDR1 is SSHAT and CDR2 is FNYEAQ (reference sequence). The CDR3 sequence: CASSLLAGGNSYNEQFF. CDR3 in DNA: TGTGCCAGCAGCTTACTGGCGGGAGGGAACTCCTACAATGAGCAGTTCTTC.

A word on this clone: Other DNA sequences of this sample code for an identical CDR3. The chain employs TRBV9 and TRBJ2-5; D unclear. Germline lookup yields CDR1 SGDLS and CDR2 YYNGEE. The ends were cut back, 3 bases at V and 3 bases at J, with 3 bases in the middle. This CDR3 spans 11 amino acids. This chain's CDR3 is CASSAEETQYF. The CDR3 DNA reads TGTGCCAGCAGCGCGGAAGAGACCCAGTACTTC.

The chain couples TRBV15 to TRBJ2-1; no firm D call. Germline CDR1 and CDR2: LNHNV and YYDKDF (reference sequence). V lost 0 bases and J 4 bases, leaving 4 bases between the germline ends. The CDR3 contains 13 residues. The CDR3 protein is CATSRDGYNEQFF. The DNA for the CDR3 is TGTGCCACCAGCAGAGATGGATACAATGAGCAGTTCTTC.

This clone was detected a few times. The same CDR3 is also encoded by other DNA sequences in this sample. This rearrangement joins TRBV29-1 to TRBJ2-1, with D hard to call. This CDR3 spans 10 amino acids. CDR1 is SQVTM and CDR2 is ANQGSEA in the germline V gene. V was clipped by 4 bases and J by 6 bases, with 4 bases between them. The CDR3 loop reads CSVGVNEQFF. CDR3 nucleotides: TGCAGCGTTGGAGTCAATGAGCAGTTCTTC.

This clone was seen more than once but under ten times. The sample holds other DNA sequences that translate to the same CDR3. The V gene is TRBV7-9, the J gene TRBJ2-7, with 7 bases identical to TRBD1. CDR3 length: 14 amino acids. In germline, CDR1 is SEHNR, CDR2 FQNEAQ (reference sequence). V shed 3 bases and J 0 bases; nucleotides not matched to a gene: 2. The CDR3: CASSLTGYSYEQYF. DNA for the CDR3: TGTGCCAGCAGCTTGACAGGGTACTCCTACGAGCAGTACTTC. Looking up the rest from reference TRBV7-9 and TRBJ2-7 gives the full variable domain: DTGVSQNPRHKITKRGQNVTFRCDPISEHNRLYWYRQTLGQGPEFLTYFQNEAQLEKSRLLSDRFSAERPKGSFSTLEIQRTEQGDSAMYLCASSLTGYSYEQYFGPGTRLTVT.

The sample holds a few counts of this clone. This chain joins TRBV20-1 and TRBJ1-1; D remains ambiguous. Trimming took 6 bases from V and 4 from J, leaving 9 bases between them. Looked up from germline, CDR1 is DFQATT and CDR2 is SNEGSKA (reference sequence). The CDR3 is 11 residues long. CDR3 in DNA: TGCAGTGCATCGGACGGCACTGAAGCTTTCTTT. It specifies CSASDGTEAFF.